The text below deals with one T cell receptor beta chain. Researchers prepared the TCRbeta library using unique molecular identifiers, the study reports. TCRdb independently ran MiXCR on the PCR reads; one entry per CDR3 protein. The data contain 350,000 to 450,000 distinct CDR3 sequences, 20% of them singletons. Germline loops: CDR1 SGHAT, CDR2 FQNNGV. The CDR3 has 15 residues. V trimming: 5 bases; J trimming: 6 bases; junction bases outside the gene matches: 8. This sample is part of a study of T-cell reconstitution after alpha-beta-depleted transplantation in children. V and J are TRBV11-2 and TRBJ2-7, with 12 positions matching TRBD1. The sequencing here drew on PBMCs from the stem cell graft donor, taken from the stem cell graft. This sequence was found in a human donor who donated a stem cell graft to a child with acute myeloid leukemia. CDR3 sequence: CASSQVGTGGFEQYF. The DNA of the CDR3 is TGTGCCAGCAGCCAGGTTGGGACAGGGGGCTTCGAGCAGTACTTC.